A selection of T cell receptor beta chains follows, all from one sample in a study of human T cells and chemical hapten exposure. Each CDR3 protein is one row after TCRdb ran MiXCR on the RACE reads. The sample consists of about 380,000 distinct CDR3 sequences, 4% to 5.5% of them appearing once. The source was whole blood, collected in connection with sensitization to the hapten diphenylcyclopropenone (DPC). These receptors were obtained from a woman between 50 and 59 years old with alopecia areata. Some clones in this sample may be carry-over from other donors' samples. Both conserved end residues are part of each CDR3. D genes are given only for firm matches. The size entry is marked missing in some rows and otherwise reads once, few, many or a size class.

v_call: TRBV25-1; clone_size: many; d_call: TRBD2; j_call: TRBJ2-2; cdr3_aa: CASSKSGSIDTGELFF; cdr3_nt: TGTGCCAGCAGTAAGAGCGGGAGTATCGACACCGGGGAGCTGTTTTTT
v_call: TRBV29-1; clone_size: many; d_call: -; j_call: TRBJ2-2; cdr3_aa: CSVDGGMNTGELFF; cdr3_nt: TGCAGCGTTGACGGGGGAATGAACACCGGGGAGCTGTTTTTT
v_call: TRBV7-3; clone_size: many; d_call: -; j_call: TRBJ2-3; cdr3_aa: CASSQLGGGTDTQYF; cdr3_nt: TGTGCCAGCAGCCAACTTGGCGGGGGCACAGATACGCAGTATTTT
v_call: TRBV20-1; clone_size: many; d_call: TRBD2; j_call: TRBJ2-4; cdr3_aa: CSARDTSGREGIQYF; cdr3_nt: TGCAGTGCTAGAGACACTAGCGGGAGGGAGGGCATTCAGTACTTC
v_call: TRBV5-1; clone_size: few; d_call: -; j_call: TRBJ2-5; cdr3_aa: CASSLKPFETQYF; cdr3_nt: TGCGCCAGCAGCTTGAAACCCTTTGAGACCCAGTACTTC
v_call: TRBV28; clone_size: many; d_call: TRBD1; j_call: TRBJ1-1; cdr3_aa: CASKITGGAGSNEAFF; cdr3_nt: TGTGCCAGCAAAATAACAGGGGGCGCGGGAAGTAATGAAGCTTTCTTT
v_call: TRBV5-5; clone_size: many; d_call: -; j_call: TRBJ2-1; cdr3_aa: CASSLKSSYNEQFF; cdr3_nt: TGTGCCAGCAGCTTGAAGAGCTCCTACAATGAGCAGTTCTTC
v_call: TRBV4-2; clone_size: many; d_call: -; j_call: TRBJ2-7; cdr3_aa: CASSQDLGAYEQYF; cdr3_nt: TGTGCCAGCAGCCAAGATTTAGGGGCCTACGAGCAGTACTTC
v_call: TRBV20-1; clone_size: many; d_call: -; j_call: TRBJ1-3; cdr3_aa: CSATRGSSGNTIYF; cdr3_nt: TGCAGTGCTACTAGGGGCAGCTCTGGAAACACCATATATTTT
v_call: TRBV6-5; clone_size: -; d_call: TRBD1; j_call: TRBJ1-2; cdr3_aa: CASSRGGWYGYTF; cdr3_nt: TGTGCCAGCAGTCGAGGGGGCTGGTATGGCTACACCTTC
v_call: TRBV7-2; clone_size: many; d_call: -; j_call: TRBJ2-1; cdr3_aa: CASSLTSTSSYNEQFF; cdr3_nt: TGTGCCAGCAGCTTGACTAGTACCAGCTCCTACAATGAGCAGTTCTTC
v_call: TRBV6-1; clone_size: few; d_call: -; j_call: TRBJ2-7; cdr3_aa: CASSQRGTYEQYF; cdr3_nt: TGTGCCAGCAGTCAGAGGGGGACCTACGAGCAGTACTTC
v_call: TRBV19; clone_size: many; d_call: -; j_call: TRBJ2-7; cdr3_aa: CASSIGRGYEQYF; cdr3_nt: TGTGCCAGTAGTATAGGGCGGGGCTACGAGCAGTACTTC
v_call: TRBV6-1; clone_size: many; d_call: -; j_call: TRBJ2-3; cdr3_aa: CASSPREFSTDTQYF; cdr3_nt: TGTGCCAGCAGTCCTAGGGAGTTTAGCACAGATACGCAGTATTTT
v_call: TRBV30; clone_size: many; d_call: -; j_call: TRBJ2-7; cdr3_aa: CAWSTTGGLAGTTYEQYF; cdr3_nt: TGTGCCTGGAGTACTACAGGGGGGCTAGCGGGAACCACCTACGAGCAGTACTTC
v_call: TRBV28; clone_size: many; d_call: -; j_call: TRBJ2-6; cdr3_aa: CASSSLGWAGANVLTF; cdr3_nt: TGTGCCAGCAGTTCTCTGGGTTGGGCCGGGGCCAACGTCCTGACTTTC
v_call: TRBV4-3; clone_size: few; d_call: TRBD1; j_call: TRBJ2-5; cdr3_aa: CASSQDIGDRGRVTQYF; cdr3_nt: TGCGCCAGCAGCCAAGATATTGGGGACAGGGGACGGGTGACCCAGTACTTC
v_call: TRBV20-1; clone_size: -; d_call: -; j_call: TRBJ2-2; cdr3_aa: CSAPGRSGELFF; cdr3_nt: TGCAGTGCTCCGGGCCGGTCCGGGGAGCTGTTTTTT
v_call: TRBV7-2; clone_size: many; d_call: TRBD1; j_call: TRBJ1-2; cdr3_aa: CASSLEFEGANYGYTF; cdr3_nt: TGTGCCAGCAGCTTAGAGTTTGAGGGGGCGAACTATGGCTACACCTTC
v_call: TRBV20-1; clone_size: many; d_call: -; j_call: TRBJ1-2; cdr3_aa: CSARSRSRAYGYTF; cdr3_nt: TGCAGTGCTAGAAGCCGGTCTAGGGCCTATGGCTACACCTTC
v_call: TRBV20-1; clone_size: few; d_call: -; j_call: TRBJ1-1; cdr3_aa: CSASSIGEHTEAFF; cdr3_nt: TGCAGTGCTAGCTCTATAGGGGAACACACTGAAGCTTTCTTT
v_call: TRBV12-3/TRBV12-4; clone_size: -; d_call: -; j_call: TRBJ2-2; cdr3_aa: CASSLQGSNTGELFF; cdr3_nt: TGTGCCAGCAGTTTACAGGGGTCGAACACCGGGGAGCTGTTTTTT
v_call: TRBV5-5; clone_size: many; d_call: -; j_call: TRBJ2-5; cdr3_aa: CASSSGAVQTQYF; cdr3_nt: TGTGCCAGCAGCTCCGGGGCTGTTCAGACCCAGTACTTC
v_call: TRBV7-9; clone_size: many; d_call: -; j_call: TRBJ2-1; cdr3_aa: CASSSGLYNEQFF; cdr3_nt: TGTGCCAGCAGCTCCGGACTTTACAATGAGCAGTTCTTC
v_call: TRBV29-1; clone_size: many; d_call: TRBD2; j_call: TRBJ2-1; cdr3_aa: CSVVAGGVYNEQFF; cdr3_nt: TGCAGCGTCGTAGCGGGAGGGGTTTACAATGAGCAGTTCTTC
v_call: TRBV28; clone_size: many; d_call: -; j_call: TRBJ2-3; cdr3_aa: CASSGGTVGTDTQYF; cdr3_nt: TGTGCCAGCAGTGGGGGTACGGTGGGCACAGATACGCAGTATTTT
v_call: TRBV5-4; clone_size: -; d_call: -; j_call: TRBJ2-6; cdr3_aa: CASSPAGGISGANVLTF; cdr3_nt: TGTGCCAGCAGCCCAGCCGGCGGGATTTCGGGGGCCAACGTCCTGACTTTC
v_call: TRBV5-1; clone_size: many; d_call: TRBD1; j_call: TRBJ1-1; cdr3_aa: CASSLWGQDVDEAFF; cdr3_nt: TGCGCCAGCAGCTTGTGGGGACAGGACGTTGATGAAGCTTTCTTT
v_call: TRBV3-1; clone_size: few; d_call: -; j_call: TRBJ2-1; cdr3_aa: CASSHAAVNEQFF; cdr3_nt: TGTGCCAGCAGCCATGCGGCAGTAAATGAGCAGTTCTTC
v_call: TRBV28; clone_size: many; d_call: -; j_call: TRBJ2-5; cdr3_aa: CASSSDRLGQETQYF; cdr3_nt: TGTGCCAGCAGCTCCGACAGGCTGGGGCAAGAGACCCAGTACTTC
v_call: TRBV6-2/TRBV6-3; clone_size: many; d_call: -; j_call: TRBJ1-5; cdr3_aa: CASRQGHDNQPQHF; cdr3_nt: TGTGCCAGCAGGCAGGGACACGACAATCAGCCCCAGCATTTT
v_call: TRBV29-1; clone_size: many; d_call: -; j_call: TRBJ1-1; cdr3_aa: CSVDQSNTEAFF; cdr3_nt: TGCAGCGTTGATCAGAGTAACACTGAAGCTTTCTTT
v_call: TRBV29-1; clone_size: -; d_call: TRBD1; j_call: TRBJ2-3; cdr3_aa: CSVARGRGDTQYF; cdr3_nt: TGCAGCGTTGCCAGGGGGCGAGGAGATACGCAGTATTTT
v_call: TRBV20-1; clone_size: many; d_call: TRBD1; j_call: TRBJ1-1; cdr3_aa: CSARLAGGRNTEAFF; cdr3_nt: TGCAGTGCTAGACTTGCAGGGGGCCGGAACACTGAAGCTTTCTTT
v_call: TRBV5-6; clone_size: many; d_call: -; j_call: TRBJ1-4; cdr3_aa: CASRIGQEKLFF; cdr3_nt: TGTGCCAGCAGAATCGGACAGGAAAAACTGTTTTTT
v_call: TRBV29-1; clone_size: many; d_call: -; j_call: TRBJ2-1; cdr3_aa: CSVERTLYNEQFF; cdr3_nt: TGCAGCGTTGAGAGGACACTCTACAATGAGCAGTTCTTC
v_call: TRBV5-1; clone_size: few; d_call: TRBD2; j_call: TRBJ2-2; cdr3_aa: CASSRTSGNTGELFF; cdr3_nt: TGCGCCAGCAGCCGTACTAGCGGTAACACCGGGGAGCTGTTTTTT
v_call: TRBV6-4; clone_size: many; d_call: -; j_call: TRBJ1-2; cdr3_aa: CASSEFGGYGYTF; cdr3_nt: TGTGCCAGCAGTGAGTTCGGGGGCTATGGCTACACCTTC
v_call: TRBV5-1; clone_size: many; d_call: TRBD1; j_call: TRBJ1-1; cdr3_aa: CASSSVLTGGTEAFF; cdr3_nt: TGCGCCAGCAGCTCGGTGTTGACAGGGGGCACTGAAGCTTTCTTT
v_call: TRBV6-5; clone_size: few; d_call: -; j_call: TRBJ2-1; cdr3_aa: CASITSGIGEQFF; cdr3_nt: TGTGCCAGCATTACCTCAGGGATAGGCGAGCAGTTCTTC
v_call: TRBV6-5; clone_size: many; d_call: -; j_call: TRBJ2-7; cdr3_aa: CASRPGVAASYEQYF; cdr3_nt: TGTGCCAGCAGACCAGGGGTAGCGGCCTCCTACGAGCAGTACTTC
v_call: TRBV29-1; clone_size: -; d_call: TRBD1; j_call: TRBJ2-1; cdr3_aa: CSVPPGTGGYIEQFF; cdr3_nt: TGCAGCGTTCCTCCCGGGACAGGCGGCTACATTGAGCAGTTCTTC
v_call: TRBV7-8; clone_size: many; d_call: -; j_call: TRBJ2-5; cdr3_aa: CASSRAVGGETQYF; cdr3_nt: TGTGCCAGCAGCCGCGCTGTGGGCGGCGAGACCCAGTACTTC
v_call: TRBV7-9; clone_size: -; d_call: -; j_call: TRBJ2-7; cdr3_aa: CASSLKVGASYEQYF; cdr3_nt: TGTGCCAGCAGCTTAAAAGTAGGGGCTTCCTACGAGCAGTACTTC
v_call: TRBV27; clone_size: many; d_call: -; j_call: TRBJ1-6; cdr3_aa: CASSSAGNSPLHF; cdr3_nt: TGTGCCAGCAGTTCAGCGGGAAATTCACCCCTCCACTTT
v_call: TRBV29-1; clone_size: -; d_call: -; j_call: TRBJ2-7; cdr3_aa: CSVEGKEGSYEQYF; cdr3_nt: TGCAGCGTTGAAGGCAAAGAAGGCTCCTACGAGCAGTACTTC
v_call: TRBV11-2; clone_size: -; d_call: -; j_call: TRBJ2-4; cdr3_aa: CASSLDYQGNIQYF; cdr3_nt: TGTGCCAGCAGCTTAGATTATCAGGGAAACATTCAGTACTTC
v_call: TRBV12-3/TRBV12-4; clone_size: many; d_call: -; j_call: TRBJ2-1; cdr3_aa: CASRTGHLGQFF; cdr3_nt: TGTGCCAGCCGGACTGGGCATTTGGGGCAGTTCTTC
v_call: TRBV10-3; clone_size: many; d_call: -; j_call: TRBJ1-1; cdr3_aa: CAISESRNTEAFF; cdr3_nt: TGTGCCATCAGTGAGTCCCGGAACACTGAAGCTTTCTTT
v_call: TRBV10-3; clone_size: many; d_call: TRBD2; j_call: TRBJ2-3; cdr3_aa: CAIGTSVASTDTQYF; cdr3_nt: TGTGCCATCGGGACTAGCGTTGCTAGCACAGATACGCAGTATTTT
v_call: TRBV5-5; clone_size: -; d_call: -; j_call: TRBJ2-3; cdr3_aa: CANSLFTGYQYF; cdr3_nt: TGTGCCAACAGCTTGTTTACAGGGTATCAGTATTTT
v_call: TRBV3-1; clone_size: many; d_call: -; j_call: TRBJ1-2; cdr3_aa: CASSSGTPNYGYTF; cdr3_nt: TGTGCCAGCAGCTCCGGGACGCCTAACTATGGCTACACCTTC
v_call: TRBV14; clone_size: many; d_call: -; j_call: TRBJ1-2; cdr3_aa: CASSQGMLYYGYTF; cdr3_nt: TGTGCCAGCAGCCAAGGGATGTTGTACTATGGCTACACCTTC
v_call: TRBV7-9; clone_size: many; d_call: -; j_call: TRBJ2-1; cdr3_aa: CASSPRGAAYYNEQFF; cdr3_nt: TGTGCCAGCAGCCCGAGGGGGGCGGCTTACTACAATGAGCAGTTCTTC
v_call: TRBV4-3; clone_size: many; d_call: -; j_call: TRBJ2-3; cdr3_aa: CASSQDPTVSDTQYF; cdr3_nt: TGCGCCAGCAGCCAAGATCCCACAGTCTCAGATACGCAGTATTTT